This T cell receptor (beta chain) derives from a study of Ad26.COV2.S vaccination and SARS-CoV-2 variants. About the study: The donor was enrolled in the Ad26.COV2.S arm of the COV1001 trial. The study, taken as a whole, reports: Total responses of T cells may have been underestimated by the analyses of TCR breadth and depth. Vaccinees reportedly had broad spike-specific CD8+ and CD4+ T cell responses.

Some clones are missing from TCRdb's copy, which holds only in-frame ones; the method was immunoSEQ multiplex PCR. Altogether some 400,000 clones are present, about 88% being singletons, with the ten largest covering under 2%. Comments on this clone: What it binds is unknown.

In germline, CDR1 is SGDLS, CDR2 YYNGEE. This CDR3 is 19 amino acids long. V was pared by 1 base and J by 2 bases, with 10 bases of the junction left unmatched. Documented treatment: some 20 received Ad26.COV2.S at low or high dose, single or two shots; 5 received placebo; per-sample allocation not given. Samples were taken on day 63 after the first vaccine or placebo injection. Whoever gave the sample was an adult aged 18-55 years in Boston. This specimen was peripheral blood, taken in a trial of Ad26.COV2.S vaccine versus placebo. The V gene is TRBV9, the J gene TRBJ2-5; 14 bases map to TRBD2. The TCR originated in a person between 18 and 65 years old who received the Ad26.COV2.S COVID-19 vaccine or a placebo. Written as DNA, the CDR3 is TGTGCCAGCAGCGTAATGGGGACTAGCGGGAGTTTTGAACAAGAGACCCAGTACTTC. This codes for CASSVMGTSGSFEQETQYF.